This T cell receptor beta chain was sequenced in a study of shared clonotypes between healthy human individuals. Points from the study as a whole: Relative to clonotypes present in all four donors, those not shared had lower generation probabilities.

CD8 cells regarded as naive lacked CD45RO, were positively chosen for CCR7, and omitted terminally differentiated effector memory CD45RA+ cells. Clones were read by immunoSEQ multiplex PCR, and TCRdb kept only the in-frame ones, dropping some. This table has roughly 2,000,000 clones, about 95% appearing once. Details on this clone: Its antigen remains unknown.

This CDR3 region has 12 residues. Per germline, CDR1 GTSNPN and CDR2 SVGIG (reference sequence). V lost 2 bases, J lost 5 bases, and 9 bases lay in between. Sequencing was carried out using naive CD8+ T cells sorted from blood. V is TRBV30 and J is TRBJ1-1; D not certain. This receptor was taken from a man aged 18 to 30 in good health. The CDR3 loop is CAWSPMGTEAFF. CDR3 DNA: TGTGCCTGGAGTCCTATGGGGACTGAAGCTTTCTTT.